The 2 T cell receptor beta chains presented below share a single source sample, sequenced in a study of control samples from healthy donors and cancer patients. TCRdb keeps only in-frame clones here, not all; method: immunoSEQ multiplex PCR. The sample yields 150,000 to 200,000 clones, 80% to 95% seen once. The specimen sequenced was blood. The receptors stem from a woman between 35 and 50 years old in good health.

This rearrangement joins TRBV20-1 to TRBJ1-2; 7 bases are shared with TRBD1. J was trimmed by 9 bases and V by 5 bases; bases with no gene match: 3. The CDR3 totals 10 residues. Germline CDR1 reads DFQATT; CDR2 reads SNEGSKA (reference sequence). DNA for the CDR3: TGCAGTGCTGTGGGACAGAGCTACACCTTC. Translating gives CSAVGQSYTF.

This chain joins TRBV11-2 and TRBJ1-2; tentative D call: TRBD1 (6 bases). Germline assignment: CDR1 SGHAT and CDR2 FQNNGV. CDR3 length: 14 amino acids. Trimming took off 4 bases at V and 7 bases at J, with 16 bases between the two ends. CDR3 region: CASSSFGQYSGYTF. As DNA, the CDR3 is TGTGCCAGCAGCTCCTTTGGACAGTACTCTGGCTACACCTTC.